The rows below give T cell receptor beta chains drawn from one sample of a study of T-cell reconstitution after alpha-beta-depleted transplantation in children. TCRdb re-called the PCR reads through MiXCR, storing one row per CDR3 protein. Seen here are about 640,000 distinct CDR3 sequences, roughly 13% observed once, and the top ten hold around 2.2%. This material consisted of PBMCs, mostly from graft donor cells, taken 360 days after TCRalphabeta/CD19-depleted stem cell transplant. All receptors derive from a male patient younger than 18 who had a stem cell transplant for acute myeloid leukemia, so the T cells may come from the graft donor. CDR3s include the opening cysteine and the closing phenylalanine or tryptophan. D genes are given only for firm matches. The size of a clone is reported for some rows only, either as once, few or many, or as a class for expanded clones.

>NA|TRBJ2-6|NA|15|TRBV13
TGTGCCAGCAGCTCCAGGGCCCTGGGGGCCAACGTCCTGACTTTC
CASSSRALGANVLTF
>NA|TRBJ2-5|NA|11|TRBV30
TGTGCCTCCGGACAGCAAGAGACCCAGTACTTC
CASGQQETQYF
>once|TRBJ2-5|TRBD2|17|TRBV7-2
TGTGCCAGCAGCCAATACACCGGACTAGCGGGAGTAGAGACCCAGTACTTC
CASSQYTGLAGVETQYF
>NA|TRBJ2-7|NA|14|TRBV3-1
TGTGCCAGCAGCCATGGACCTGCGGAACGGGTAGAGAACTTC
CASSHGPAERVENF
>many|TRBJ1-6|NA|15|TRBV28
TGTGCCAGCAGTTTAAGCGCCTCCTGGAATTCACCCCTCCACTTT
CASSLSASWNSPLHF
>few|TRBJ2-1|NA|14|TRBV3-1
TGTGCCAGCAGCCAGGTACTAGGACACAATGAGCAGTTCTTC
CASSQVLGHNEQFF
>NA|TRBJ2-3|NA|15|TRBV20-1
TGCAGTGCTAGAGATGAGGCAGGGGCCACAGATACGCAGTATTTT
CSARDEAGATDTQYF
>NA|TRBJ2-7|NA|14|TRBV6-2/TRBV6-3
TGTGCCAGCAGTTACGGGCAGATCTCCTACGAGCAGTACTTC
CASSYGQISYEQYF
>many|TRBJ2-1|TRBD2|15|TRBV9
TGTGCCAGCAGCGGATCTAGCGGGTACCTCAATGAGCAGTTCTTC
CASSGSSGYLNEQFF
>NA|TRBJ2-7|NA|17|TRBV29-1
TGCAGCGGTAGACAGGCAACGTCGGGCGGGAGTGAGTACGAGCAGTACTTC
CSGRQATSGGSEYEQYF
>many|TRBJ2-7|NA|13|TRBV28
TGTGCCAGCAGTTTTGGGACTCCAGGCGAGCAGTACTTC
CASSFGTPGEQYF
>many|TRBJ2-1|TRBD2|18|TRBV29-1
TGCAGCGTTGAAGAGGTAGCGGGAGTTTCTAGCTCCTACAATGAGCAGTTCTTC
CSVEEVAGVSSSYNEQFF
>few|TRBJ2-7|TRBD1|15|TRBV6-5
TGTGCCAGCAGTTACTCGGGGACAGCGTCCTACGAGCAGTACTTC
CASSYSGTASYEQYF
>few|TRBJ2-7|NA|16|TRBV27
TGTGCCAGCAGCAAAACCCTAACGGGACTCTCCTACGAGCAGTACTTC
CASSKTLTGLSYEQYF
>NA|TRBJ2-4|NA|13|TRBV20-1
TGCAGTGCTAGAGGCCCATTGGGGAACATTCAGTACTTC
CSARGPLGNIQYF
>NA|TRBJ2-1|TRBD1|16|TRBV29-1
TGCAGCGTTGAAGGCCGGACAGGGAGCTCCTACAATGAGCAGTTCTTC
CSVEGRTGSSYNEQFF
>NA|TRBJ2-1|TRBD2|17|TRBV5-1
TGCGCCAGCAGCTTAAAGAAGGGGACTAGCGGGTTCGATGAGCAGTTCTTC
CASSLKKGTSGFDEQFF
>once|TRBJ1-1|NA|14|TRBV20-1
TGCAGTGCTAGAGGGGATTTGGTGTTTGCTGAAGCTTTCTTT
CSARGDLVFAEAFF
>NA|TRBJ1-2|NA|12|TRBV30
TGTGCCTGGAGTCCCACAGGGAATGGCTACACCTTC
CAWSPTGNGYTF
>few|TRBJ2-1|NA|15|TRBV5-1
TGCGCCAGCAGCTTGGCGGCCTTGCCCTACAATGAGCAGTTCTTC
CASSLAALPYNEQFF
>few|TRBJ2-7|NA|12|TRBV29-1
TGCAGCGTTTCAGCGTCACTCTACGAGCAGTACTTC
CSVSASLYEQYF
>few|TRBJ1-3|TRBD1|16|TRBV9
TGTGCCAGCAGCTCTCTAACAGGGGGCAGAGGAAACACCATATATTTT
CASSSLTGGRGNTIYF
>many|TRBJ2-7|NA|14|TRBV7-2
TGTGCCAGCAGCTTCGTCGGACAGTTCTACGAGCAGTACTTC
CASSFVGQFYEQYF
>NA|TRBJ2-5|NA|15|TRBV7-2
TGTGCCAGCAGCTTAGATCTGGGGCGGCAAGAGACCCAGTACTTC
CASSLDLGRQETQYF
>few|TRBJ2-7|NA|14|TRBV28
TGTGCCAGCAGCCAAACCGGACCTTCGGACGAGCAGTACTTC
CASSQTGPSDEQYF
>few|TRBJ2-4|NA|14|TRBV7-8
TGTGCCAGCAGCCGGGAAGGGATGGCAAACATTCAGTACTTC
CASSREGMANIQYF
>once|TRBJ2-3|NA|16|TRBV6-2/TRBV6-3
TGTGCCAGCAGTTCGACGGGAGCGGATCGCACAGATACGCAGTATTTT
CASSSTGADRTDTQYF
>few|TRBJ2-7|TRBD1|15|TRBV28
TGTGCCAGCACCGGACAGGGAGGAAATTCCTACGAGCAGTACTTC
CASTGQGGNSYEQYF
>few|TRBJ2-6|TRBD2|16|TRBV29-1
TGCAGCGTGGGCTACGGGACTAGCTCTGGGGCCAACGTCCTGACTTTC
CSVGYGTSSGANVLTF
>NA|TRBJ2-5|NA|13|TRBV30
TGTGCCTCGCACCCTGGGAGCGGAGAGACCCAGTACTTC
CASHPGSGETQYF
>many|TRBJ2-3|TRBD2|15|TRBV20-1
TGCAGTGCCGCCACGTCAGCGGGAGAAGCAGATACGCAGTATTTT
CSAATSAGEADTQYF
>NA|TRBJ1-1|TRBD1|16|TRBV27
TGTGCCAGCAGTTTAGGCGACAGGGGGCCGGGAACTGAAGCTTTCTTT
CASSLGDRGPGTEAFF
>NA|TRBJ2-2|TRBD1|20|TRBV28
TGTGCCAGCAGTTTTCCTGGTTTGAGGGGGCTAGGTCCGAACACCGGGGAGCTGTTTTTT
CASSFPGLRGLGPNTGELFF
>NA|TRBJ1-1|TRBD1|13|TRBV6-1
TGTGCCAGCAGAAAACCGGGACAGGGGGCAGCTTTCTTT
CASRKPGQGAAFF
>many|TRBJ2-1|NA|12|TRBV6-2/TRBV6-3
TGTGCCAGCAGTTCCCGGGTAGATGAGCAGTTCTTC
CASSSRVDEQFF
>many|TRBJ2-7|TRBD2|16|TRBV15
TGTGCCACCAGCAGAGATTTGGCTAGCGGGGCCTACGAGCAGTACTTC
CATSRDLASGAYEQYF
>NA|TRBJ2-1|NA|16|TRBV28
TGTGCCAGCAGTCCCCACTCAGGGGCTTGGGACAATGAGCAGTTCTTC
CASSPHSGAWDNEQFF
>NA|TRBJ2-2|NA|16|TRBV4-2
TGTGCCAGCAGCCAAGATCGCGCAACGGTCACCGGGGAGCTGTTTTTT
CASSQDRATVTGELFF
>few|TRBJ2-1|TRBD1|16|TRBV28
TGTGCCAGCAGTGTATACAGGGGGCTAGCCTACAATGAGCAGTTCTTC
CASSVYRGLAYNEQFF
>NA|TRBJ2-1|TRBD2|16|TRBV5-6
TGTGCCAGCAGCCCTGATAGCGGGAGGGCCGGAAATGAGCAGTTCTTC
CASSPDSGRAGNEQFF
>few|TRBJ2-7|TRBD1|13|TRBV29-1
TGCAGCGGTACAGGGGCGCTAGACTACGAGCAGTACTTC
CSGTGALDYEQYF
>NA|TRBJ2-2|TRBD2|13|TRBV12-3/TRBV12-4
TGTGCCAGCCGCGGGAGAATTAGAGGGGAGCTGTTTTTT
CASRGRIRGELFF
>many|TRBJ2-7|TRBD1|13|TRBV20-1
TGCAGTGCTCCCCGGGACAGGGGTTCCGAGCAGTACTTC
CSAPRDRGSEQYF
>NA|TRBJ2-5|NA|13|TRBV28
TGTGCCAGCAGTTTTAGTGGGTGGGAGACCCAGTACTTC
CASSFSGWETQYF
>NA|TRBJ2-7|NA|14|TRBV18
TGTGCCAGCTCATCAAAGGAGGGGTTTTACGAGCAGTACTTC
CASSSKEGFYEQYF
>once|TRBJ2-3|NA|18|TRBV28
TGTGACAGCAGTTTCCCAGTGGTGACTAGTCCTAGCACAGATACGCAGTATTTT
CDSSFPVVTSPSTDTQYF
>NA|TRBJ2-1|TRBD2|18|TRBV19
TGTGCCAGTAGTAAATGGCTAGCGGCCCCGAGCTCCTACAATGAGCAGTTCTTC
CASSKWLAAPSSYNEQFF
>few|TRBJ2-1|NA|12|TRBV20-1
TGCAGTGCTCCCCACGGTATGGATGAGCAGTTCTTC
CSAPHGMDEQFF
>NA|TRBJ2-3|NA|16|TRBV7-7
TGTGCTAGCAGCTTAGGGCTTGTATACGGGAGCGATACGCAGTATTTT
CASSLGLVYGSDTQYF
>many|TRBJ2-1|TRBD2|15|TRBV29-1
TGCAGCGTCGCTCGTCCTAGCGGCCCTGGGGAGGAGCAGTTCTTC
CSVARPSGPGEEQFF
>many|TRBJ2-7|NA|11|TRBV20-1
TGCAGTGCTAGTGAGCAATACGAGCAGTACTTC
CSASEQYEQYF
>few|TRBJ1-2|TRBD1|12|TRBV29-1
TGCAGCGCTTTCTGGGACAGATATGGCTACACCTTC
CSAFWDRYGYTF